The 23 T cell receptor beta chains listed next were all sequenced from one sample in a study of CD8 T cells in ankylosing spondylitis. Study observations and caveats: Seven to nine highly homologous variants made up a TCR beta motif that seemed to typify ankylosing spondylitis blood.

For these receptors, no antigen is known. MiXCR, applied by TCRdb to the 5' RACE reads, yields one record per CDR3 protein. The table lists fewer than 400,000 distinct CDR3 sequences, 7% to 9% of them singletons, with about 14% in the top ten. The sample consisted of blood, either unsorted or a sorted T cell fraction (not recorded which). The receptors were gathered from a male donor with ankylosing spondylitis.

This clonotype was counted between two and nine times. The genes are TRBV5-6 and TRBJ1-5, with 8 bases aligning to TRBD1. Germline V CDR1 and CDR2: SGHDT, YYEEEE. Trimming at V came to 5 bases and at J to 6 bases, leaving 7 bases not matched to a gene. This CDR3 is built from 14 residues. CDR3 sequence reads: CASSRWTGPQPQHF. CDR3 coding DNA: TGTGCCAGCAGTCGTTGGACAGGGCCTCAGCCCCAGCATTTT.

The chain is built from TRBV10-3 and TRBJ1-5; D is unclear. Germline CDR1 is ENHRY and CDR2 is SYGVKD. The CDR3 extends over 13 amino acids. V was cut by 1 base and J by 0 bases, with 1 base left in between. The CDR3 is CAISEYSNQPQHF. The CDR3 DNA follows: TGTGCCATCAGTGAGTATAGCAATCAGCCCCAGCATTTT.

The gene calls are TRBV7-2 and TRBJ2-1; D possibly corresponds to TRBD2 (5 bases). Trimming removed 4 bases at V and 0 bases at J, with 7 bases between. Germline V gene data show CDR1 as SGHTA and CDR2 as FQGNSA. This CDR3 has 14 residues. DNA for the CDR3: TGTGCCAGCAGCTGGGCGGGCTCCTACAATGAGCAGTTCTTC. It is translated as CASSWAGSYNEQFF.

This clonotype was picked up many times. The rearrangement joins TRBV27 to TRBJ2-7; D gene ambiguous. From germline, CDR1 is MNHEY and CDR2 SMNVEV (reference sequence). The CDR3 sequence is 13 residues long. V lost 4 bases to trimming and J lost 5 bases, with 12 bases between them. This chain's CDR3 is CASSSTLLNEQYF. The CDR3 DNA reads TGTGCCAGCAGTTCAACCCTGTTAAACGAGCAGTACTTC.

The chain employs TRBV29-1 and TRBJ1-2, with D uncertain. Germline V gene sequence: CDR1 SQVTM, CDR2 ANQGSEA. The CDR3 consists of 13 residues. V lost 0 bases, J lost 6 bases, and 11 bases lay in between. The CDR3: CSVEDETLDGYTF. CDR3 nucleotides: TGCAGCGTTGAAGATGAGACCCTAGATGGCTACACCTTC.

This clonotype was detected a few times. The chain couples TRBV20-1 to TRBJ2-1; tentatively, D is TRBD1 (6 bases). Germline values: CDR1 DFQATT, CDR2 SNEGSKA (reference sequence). The CDR3 loop spans 14 amino acids. The V end was cut by 3 bases, the J end by 9 bases, with 18 bases between. The CDR3 nucleotides read TGCAGTGCTAGGGGCAGGGGCACAATCATTGAGCAGTTCTTC. It codes for CSARGRGTIIEQFF.

There are many counts of this clonotype. The DNA of the CDR3 is TGCGCCAGCAGCTTGGATCCTAGCGGGAGGGCCCGGCAGTTCTTC. Translation: CASSLDPSGRARQFF. This chain links TRBV5-1 with TRBJ2-1; TRBD2 agrees at 12 bases. CDR3 size: 15 residues. CDR1 is SGHRS, CDR2 YFSETQ, per germline. V lost 0 bases and J lost 12; bases outside the gene matches: 7. The full variable domain, with the rest looked up from reference TRBV5-1 and TRBJ2-1, is KAGVTQTPRYLIKTRGQQVTLSCSPISGHRSVSWYQQTPGQGLQFLFEYFSETQRNKGNFPGRFSGRQFSNSRSEMNVSTLELGDSALYLCASSLDPSGRARQFFGPGTRLTVL.

This clonotype was counted ten times or more. The chain uses TRBV27 and TRBJ1-2; 7 bases are shared with TRBD1. The germline CDR1 and CDR2 sequences are MNHEY and SMNVEV (reference sequence). CDR3 length: 14 amino acids. The trim removed 8 bases at V and 3 bases at J, leaving 9 bases unmatched. The CDR3 here is CASRQAGTDYGYTF. As DNA, the CDR3 is TGTGCCAGCCGTCAGGCCGGGACAGACTATGGCTACACCTTC.

V and J are TRBV29-1 and TRBJ2-1, with 10 bases matching TRBD2. The germline V gene has CDR1 SQVTM and CDR2 ANQGSEA. Trimming removed 3 bases from V and 9 bases from J; junction bases left unmatched: 5. The CDR3 has 13 amino acids. In DNA form, the CDR3 reads TGCAGCGTTGACCTAGCGGGAGTGGGTGAGCAGTTCTTC. This encodes CSVDLAGVGEQFF.

This clonotype was picked up a small number of times. The gene calls are TRBV30 and TRBJ2-3; weak D call: TRBD1 (6 bases). Trimming took off 8 bases at V and 6 bases at J, with 21 bases between the two ends. Germline V gene lookup returns CDR1 GTSNPN and CDR2 SVGIG (reference sequence). CDR3 length: 14 residues. The CDR3 is CAQNSGTSTDTQYF. CDR3 in DNA: TGTGCCCAGAACTCCGGGACATCGACCGATACGCAGTATTTT.

This clonotype showed up many times. The chain is built from TRBV5-1 and TRBJ1-4, with D hard to call. Deletions cut 0 bases from V and 8 bases from J, with 11 bases between. The CDR3 has 14 amino acids. Germline CDR1 SGHRS, CDR2 YFSETQ. The CDR3 sequence: CASSLAGNLEKLFF. DNA for the CDR3: TGCGCCAGCAGCTTGGCCGGGAACCTCGAAAAACTGTTTTTT.

This clonotype was counted between two and nine times. The chain employs TRBV4-2 and TRBJ1-2, with 9 bases that match TRBD1. CDR1 and CDR2 (germline): LGHNA, YNFKEQ. This CDR3 has 15 amino acids. Trimming at V came to 3 bases and at J to 7 bases, leaving 9 bases not matched to a gene. For the CDR3, the DNA is TGTGCCAGCAGCCAGCCGGGACAGGGAAGAGGTGGCTACACCTTC. It is translated as CASSQPGQGRGGYTF.

V and J are TRBV6-5 and TRBJ2-3; D unclear. There are 16 residues in the CDR3. Per germline, CDR1 MNHEY and CDR2 SVGAGI. V lost 0 bases and J 2 bases, leaving 12 bases between the germline ends. CDR3 in amino acids: CASSYSKGIFTDTQYF. The CDR3 DNA follows: TGTGCCAGCAGTTACTCGAAAGGAATTTTCACAGATACGCAGTATTTT.

This clonotype was counted many times. The chain combines TRBV2 with TRBJ1-1, with D unclear. The CDR3 covers 13 residues. Germline loops: CDR1 SNHLY, CDR2 FYNNEI. Trimming cost V 6 bases and J 6 bases, with 14 bases left between them. CDR3 residues: CASRTDRASEAFF. The CDR3 nucleotides read TGTGCCAGCAGAACGGACCGCGCCTCTGAAGCTTTCTTT.

The chain carries TRBV4-1 and TRBJ2-1; D is ambiguous. CDR3 length: 14 residues. In germline, CDR1 is MGHRA, CDR2 YSYEKL. The V gene lost 5 bases and the J gene lost 4 bases, with 12 bases spanning the gap. CDR3 nucleotides: TGCGCCAGCAGCTGGCGGCAGTCATACAATGAGCAGTTCTTC. This sequence encodes CASSWRQSYNEQFF.

The CDR3 sequence: CASSPWGGEQFF. CDR3 DNA: TGTGCCAGCAGCCCTTGGGGAGGGGAGCAGTTCTTC. The chain uses TRBV14 and TRBJ2-1; 7 nucleotides agree with TRBD2. The germline V gene encodes CDR1 SGHDN and CDR2 FVKESK. J gave up 10 bases and V 4 bases, and 4 bases lay outside the gene matches. The length of the CDR3 is 12 residues.

This clonotype turned up a few times. This rearrangement joins TRBV7-6 to TRBJ2-7; 13 nucleotides agree with TRBD2. This CDR3 is built from 15 residues. J lost 5 bases, V lost 5 bases, and 6 bases had no gene match. The germline V gene has CDR1 SGHVS and CDR2 FNYEAQ. The DNA for the CDR3 is TGTGCCAGCAGCGAGGGCGGACTAGCGGGAGACGAGCAGTACTTC. Residues: CASSEGGLAGDEQYF.

The sample holds many counts of this clonotype. This chain links TRBV29-1 with TRBJ2-7, with 7 bases matching TRBD1. Germline V gene lookup returns CDR1 SQVTM and CDR2 ANQGSEA. CDR3 length: 13 residues. Trimming removed 6 bases from V and 2 bases from J; junction bases left unmatched: 7. CDR3 nucleotide sequence: TGCAGCGTCCGGGACAGACACACCTACGAGCAGTACTTC. Translated: CSVRDRHTYEQYF.

The chain combines TRBV24-1 with TRBJ1-2, with D possibly TRBD1 on 6 matching bases. The CDR3 sequence is 12 residues long. Germline lookup yields CDR1 KGHDR and CDR2 SFDVKD. V shed 3 bases and J shed 7 bases, with 8 bases lying between them. In DNA form, the CDR3 reads TGTGCCACCAGTGATACCAGGGGTGGCTACACCTTC. This codes for CATSDTRGGYTF.

This clonotype was observed a handful of times. This chain links TRBV7-9 with TRBJ1-1; D not resolved. CDR1 is SEHNR, CDR2 FQNEAQ, per germline (reference sequence). There are 14 residues in the CDR3. The ends were cut back, 2 bases at V and 1 base at J, with 8 bases in the middle. CDR3 coding DNA: TGTGCCAGCAGCTTATTGTTGGAGAACACTGAAGCTTTCTTT. Protein: CASSLLLENTEAFF.

This sequence joins TRBV4-2 and TRBJ2-2; TRBD2 aligns across 9 bases. There are 17 residues in the CDR3. V trimming: 1 base; J trimming: 6 bases; junction bases outside the gene matches: 9. Germline CDR1 LGHNA, CDR2 YNFKEQ. The CDR3, as DNA: TGTGCCAGCAGCCAAGTTTTTTTAGCGGGAGATGCCGGGGAGCTGTTTTTT. Its translation is CASSQVFLAGDAGELFF.

In its sample, this clonotype was seen many times. The DNA of the CDR3 is TGCGCCAGCAGCTTGGAGAGAGGATCTGACGGCTACACCTTC. Its protein is CASSLERGSDGYTF. The V and J genes are TRBV5-1 and TRBJ1-2; D is undetermined. Trimming removed 0 bases at V and 8 bases at J, with 14 bases between. The length of the CDR3 is 14 residues. Per germline, CDR1 SGHRS and CDR2 YFSETQ.

The CDR3 coding sequence is TGCAGCGGAACTAGCGCCGGGGAGCTGTTTTTT. Translation gives CSGTSAGELFF. V gene TRBV29-1 combines with J gene TRBJ2-2, with 7 bases lining up with TRBD2. CDR1 is SQVTM and CDR2 is ANQGSEA in the germline V gene. This CDR3 is built from 11 residues. The trim removed 7 bases at V and 6 bases at J, leaving 2 bases unmatched.